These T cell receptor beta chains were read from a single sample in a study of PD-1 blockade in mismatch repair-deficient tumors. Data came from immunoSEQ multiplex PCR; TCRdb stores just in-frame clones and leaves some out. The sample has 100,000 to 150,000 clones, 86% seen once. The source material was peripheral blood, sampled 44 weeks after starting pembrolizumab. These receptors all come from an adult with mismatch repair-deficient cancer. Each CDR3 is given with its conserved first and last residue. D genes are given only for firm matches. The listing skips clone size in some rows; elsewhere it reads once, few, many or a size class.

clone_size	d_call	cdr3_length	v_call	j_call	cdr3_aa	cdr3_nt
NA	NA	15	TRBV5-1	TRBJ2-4	CASSVFGEIANIQYF	TGCGCCAGCAGCGTCTTCGGGGAAATAGCAAACATTCAGTACTTC
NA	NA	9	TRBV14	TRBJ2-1	CASRAEQFF	TGTGCCAGCAGAGCGGAGCAGTTCTTC
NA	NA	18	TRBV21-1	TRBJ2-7	CASRRGLAGGTWGYEQYF	TGTGCCAGCAGAAGAGGACTAGCGGGAGGGACATGGGGCTACGAGCAGTACTTC
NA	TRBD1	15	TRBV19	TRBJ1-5	CASKRGQGSNQPQHF	TGTGCCAGCAAAAGGGGGCAGGGGAGCAATCAGCCCCAGCATTTT
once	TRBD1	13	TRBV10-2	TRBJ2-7	CATYNRGPTEQYF	TGCGCCACCTATAACAGGGGGCCTACCGAGCAGTACTTC
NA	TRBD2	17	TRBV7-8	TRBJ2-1	CASSRASGPSSYNEQFF	TGTGCCAGCAGCCGTGCTAGCGGGCCTAGCTCCTACAATGAGCAGTTCTTC
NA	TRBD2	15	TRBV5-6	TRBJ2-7	CASSPASGSSYEQYF	TGTGCCAGCAGCCCCGCTAGCGGGAGCTCCTACGAGCAGTACTTC
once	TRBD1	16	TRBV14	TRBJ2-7	CASSQRPGQGAYEQYF	TGTGCCAGCAGCCAACGACCGGGACAGGGGGCCTACGAGCAGTACTTC
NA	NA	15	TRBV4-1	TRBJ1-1	CASSQEGGYGTEAFF	TGCGCCAGCAGCCAAGAAGGAGGGTATGGCACTGAAGCTTTCTTT
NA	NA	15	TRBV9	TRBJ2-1	CASSVTGLSYNEQFF	TGTGCCAGCAGCGTCACGGGGTTGAGCTACAATGAGCAGTTCTTC
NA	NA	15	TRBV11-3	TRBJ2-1	CASSSSRDIYNEQFF	TGTGCCAGCAGCTCATCTCGGGACATATACAATGAGCAGTTCTTC
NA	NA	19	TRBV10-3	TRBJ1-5	CAISDPRADSAYSNQPQHF	TGTGCCATCAGTGATCCCAGGGCAGACAGCGCGTATAGCAATCAGCCCCAGCATTTT
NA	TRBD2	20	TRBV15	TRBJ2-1	CATSRDLGGTSGSIDNEQFF	TGTGCCACCAGCAGAGATCTAGGGGGAACTAGCGGGAGTATCGACAATGAGCAGTTCTTC
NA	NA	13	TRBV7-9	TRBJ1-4	CASSLATNEKLFF	TGTGCCAGCAGCTTAGCAACTAATGAAAAACTGTTTTTT
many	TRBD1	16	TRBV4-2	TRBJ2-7	CASSQEFGDRAYEQYF	TGTGCCAGCAGCCAAGAGTTTGGGGACAGGGCCTACGAGCAGTACTTC
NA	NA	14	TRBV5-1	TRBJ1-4	CASRAGSTNEKLFF	TGCGCCAGCAGAGCCGGATCCACTAATGAAAAACTGTTTTTT
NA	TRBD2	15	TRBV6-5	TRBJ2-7	CASSSPSGNKYEQYF	TGTGCCAGCAGTTCCCCTAGCGGAAATAAATACGAGCAGTACTTC
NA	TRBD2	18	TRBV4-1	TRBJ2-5	CASSHLGLAGWGRETQYF	TGCGCCAGCAGCCACCTGGGGCTAGCGGGATGGGGGCGGGAGACCCAGTACTTC
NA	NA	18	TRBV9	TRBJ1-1	CASSVATGWGRTNTEAFF	TGTGCCAGCAGCGTAGCTACGGGGTGGGGACGGACGAACACTGAAGCTTTCTTT
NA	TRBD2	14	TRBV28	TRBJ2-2	CASRGLAGTGELFF	TGTGCCAGCAGAGGACTAGCGGGCACCGGGGAGCTGTTTTTT
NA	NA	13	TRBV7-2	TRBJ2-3	CASSAPPTDTQYF	TGTGCCAGCAGCGCCCCGCCCACAGATACGCAGTATTTT
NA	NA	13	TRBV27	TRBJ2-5	CASSPKVRETQYF	TGTGCCAGCAGCCCCAAGGTCAGAGAGACCCAGTACTTC
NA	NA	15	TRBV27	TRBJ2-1	CASSRNGQSYNEQFF	TGTGCCAGCAGTCGGAATGGACAGTCTTACAATGAGCAGTTCTTC
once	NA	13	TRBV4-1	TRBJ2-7	CASSQRTSYEQYF	TGCGCCAGCAGCCAAAGAACGTCTTACGAGCAGTACTTC
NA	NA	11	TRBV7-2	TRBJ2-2	CASSLTGELFF	TGTGCCAGCAGCTTAACCGGGGAGCTGTTTTTT
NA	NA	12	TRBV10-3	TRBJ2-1	CAISEATNEQFF	TGTGCCATCAGTGAGGCTACCAATGAGCAGTTCTTC
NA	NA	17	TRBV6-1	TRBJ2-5	CASSEARRLGVGETQYF	TGTGCCAGCAGTGAAGCGCGTCGGTTGGGGGTAGGAGAGACCCAGTACTTC
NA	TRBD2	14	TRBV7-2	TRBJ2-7	CASSLEGLAGSPYF	TGTGCCAGCAGCTTAGAGGGACTAGCGGGTTCTCCTTACTTC
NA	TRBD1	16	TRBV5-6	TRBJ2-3	CASSLPAGGDTDTQYF	TGTGCCAGCAGCTTGCCGGCAGGGGGTGACACAGATACGCAGTATTTT
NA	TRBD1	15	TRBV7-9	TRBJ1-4	CASATQGKGNEKLFF	TGTGCCAGCGCCACACAGGGGAAGGGTAATGAAAAACTGTTTTTT
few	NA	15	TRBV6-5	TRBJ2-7	CASSYRDGSSYEQYF	TGTGCCAGCAGTTACCGGGACGGAAGCTCCTACGAGCAGTACTTC
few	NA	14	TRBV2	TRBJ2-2	CASSTDFNTGELFF	TGTGCCAGCAGTACGGACTTCAACACCGGGGAGCTGTTTTTT
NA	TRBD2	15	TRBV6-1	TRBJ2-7	CASSVTSGSGYEQYF	TGTGCCAGCAGTGTGACTAGCGGGAGTGGCTACGAGCAGTACTTC
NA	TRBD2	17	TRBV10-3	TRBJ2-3	CAISERSSGRTTDTQYF	TGTGCCATCAGTGAGAGAAGTAGCGGGAGGACGACAGATACGCAGTATTTT
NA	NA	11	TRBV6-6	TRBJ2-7	CASSNGYEQYF	TGTGCCAGCAGTAACGGCTACGAGCAGTACTTC
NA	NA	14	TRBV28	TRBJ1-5	CASRPTGMGQPQHF	TGTGCCAGCAGGCCCACAGGGATGGGTCAGCCCCAGCATTTT
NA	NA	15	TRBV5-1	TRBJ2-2	CASSLGRGLAGELFF	TGCGCCAGCAGCTTGGGGCGGGGTCTAGCCGGGGAGCTGTTTTTT
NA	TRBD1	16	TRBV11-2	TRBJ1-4	CASSPGQGHINEKLFF	TGTGCCAGCAGCCCGGGACAGGGGCACATAAATGAAAAACTGTTTTTT
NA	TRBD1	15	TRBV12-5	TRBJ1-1	CASGLIAGGYTEAFF	TGTGCTAGTGGTTTGATAGCAGGGGGGTACACTGAAGCTTTCTTT
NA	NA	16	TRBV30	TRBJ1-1	CAWSVQPQKMNTEAFF	TGTGCCTGGAGTGTACAGCCTCAGAAAATGAACACTGAAGCTTTCTTT
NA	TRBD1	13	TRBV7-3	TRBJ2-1	CASSLRDRGEQFF	TGTGCCAGCAGCCTACGAGACAGGGGCGAGCAGTTCTTC
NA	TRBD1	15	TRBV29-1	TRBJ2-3	CSVALRDRASDTQYF	TGCAGCGTTGCTCTGAGGGACAGGGCGTCAGATACGCAGTATTTT
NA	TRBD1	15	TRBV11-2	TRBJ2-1	CATRQGEGLYNEQFF	TGTGCCACAAGACAGGGGGAGGGCCTCTACAATGAGCAGTTCTTC
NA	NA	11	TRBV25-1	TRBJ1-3	CASSFGNTIYF	TGTGCCAGCAGCTTTGGAAACACCATATATTTT
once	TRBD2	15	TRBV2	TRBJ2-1	CASMATSARGNEQFF	TGTGCCAGCATGGCGACTAGCGCACGGGGCAATGAGCAGTTCTTC
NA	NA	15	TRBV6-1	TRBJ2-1	CASSDSRGSYNEQFF	TGTGCCAGCAGTGATTCTAGAGGGAGCTACAATGAGCAGTTCTTC
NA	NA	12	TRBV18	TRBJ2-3	CASSPGPDTQYF	TGTGCCAGCTCACCAGGTCCAGATACGCAGTATTTT
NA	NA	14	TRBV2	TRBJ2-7	CASIVALNSYEQYF	TGTGCCAGCATAGTCGCGTTAAATTCCTACGAGCAGTACTTC
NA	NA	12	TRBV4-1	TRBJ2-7	CASSQAGSGQYF	TGCGCCAGCAGCCAAGCTGGTAGCGGGCAGTACTTC
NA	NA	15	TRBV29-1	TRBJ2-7	CSVELLGGTDYEQYF	TGCAGCGTTGAATTGCTAGGCGGGACCGACTACGAGCAGTACTTC
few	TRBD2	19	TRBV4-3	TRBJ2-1	CASSQDGGTTEHSYNEQFF	TGCGCCAGCAGCCAAGACGGCGGGACTACGGAACACTCCTACAATGAGCAGTTCTTC
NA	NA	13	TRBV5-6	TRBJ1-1	CASSLAGVPEAFF	TGTGCCAGCAGCCTGGCAGGGGTTCCTGAAGCTTTCTTT